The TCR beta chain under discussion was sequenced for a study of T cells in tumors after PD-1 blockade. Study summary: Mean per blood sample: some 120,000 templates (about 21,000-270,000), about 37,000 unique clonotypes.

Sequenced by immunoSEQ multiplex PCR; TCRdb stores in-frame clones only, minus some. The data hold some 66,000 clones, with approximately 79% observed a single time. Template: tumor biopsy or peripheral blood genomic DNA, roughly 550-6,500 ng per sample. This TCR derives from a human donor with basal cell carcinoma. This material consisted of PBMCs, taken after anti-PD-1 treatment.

CDR3 sequence reads: CASSFEEGSKNIQYF. The CDR3 DNA reads TGTGCCAGCAGTTTTGAAGAGGGCTCCAAAAACATTCAGTACTTC. The chain couples TRBV28 to TRBJ2-4, with D possibly TRBD2 on 5 matching bases. V shed 3 bases and J shed 2 bases, with 11 bases lying between them. Germline V gene sequence: CDR1 MDHEN, CDR2 SYDVKM. This CDR3 has 15 amino acids.